The rows below give T cell receptor beta chains drawn from one sample of a study of vaccination effects on CD4 cells after COVID-19. Antigen specificity for these receptors is unknown. Data came from immunoSEQ multiplex PCR; TCRdb stores just in-frame clones and leaves some out. The sample consists of tens of thousands of clones, approximately 78% of them appearing once. The sample consisted of CD4+ T cells from PBMCs cultured with a peptide pool, taken before COVID-19 vaccination. The receptors were sampled from a human donor who had a prior SARS-CoV-2 infection. Each CDR3 is given with its conserved first and last residue. The D gene is left open where the match is weak. Clone size, where shown, is once, few, many, or a class for clones that have expanded.

.	TRBD2	TRBJ2-7	TRBV10-1	TGCGCCAGCAGAGCGCTCGGACTAGCTTTGCATGAGCAGTACTTC	CASRALGLALHEQYF
few	.	TRBJ1-1	TRBV4-3	TGCGCCAGCAGCCAAGATGTAATGCAGGAGAACACTGAAGCTTTCTTT	CASSQDVMQENTEAFF
.	TRBD1	TRBJ2-2	TRBV11-2	TGTGCCAGCAGCTTCAGGACAGGGATTACCGGGGAGCTGTTTTTT	CASSFRTGITGELFF
.	.	TRBJ1-4	TRBV2	TGTGCCAGCAGTGAACAGGGCGTTGAAAAACTGTTTTTT	CASSEQGVEKLFF
once	TRBD2	TRBJ2-3	TRBV2	TGTGCCAGCAGTGTCCTAGCGGGGGGGATAGATACGCAGTATTTT	CASSVLAGGIDTQYF
.	TRBD2	TRBJ2-1	TRBV2	TGTGCCAGCAGTCCCTTCACCAGCGGGGGGGCCGGGGTCTTC	CASSPFTSGGAGVF
.	.	TRBJ1-1	TRBV11-3	TGTGCCAGCAGCTTAGAAGGGGCTCCGAACACTGAAGCTTTCTTT	CASSLEGAPNTEAFF
.	.	TRBJ2-7	TRBV4-2	TGTGCCAGCAGCCAAGATCCTATCGGGGGAACCTACGAGCAGTACTTC	CASSQDPIGGTYEQYF
.	.	TRBJ2-1	TRBV11-3	TGTGCCAGCAGCGCGACAACCAATCAGGGTGAGCAGTTCTTC	CASSATTNQGEQFF
.	.	TRBJ2-1	TRBV5-4	TGTGCCAGCAGCTTGCGCCTAAGAGACAATGAGCAGTTCTTC	CASSLRLRDNEQFF
.	.	TRBJ1-4	TRBV5-7	TGTGCCAGCAGCTTGAATCGGTCACTCAGCAGGGAAAAACTGTTTTTT	CASSLNRSLSREKLFF
.	TRBD1	TRBJ1-2	TRBV5-1	TGCGCCAGCAGCCCGGACACGACAGGGCGGGACTATGGCTACACCTTC	CASSPDTTGRDYGYTF
few	.	TRBJ2-5	TRBV2	TGTGCCACATCTGGCCTAGCTCTCGAGACCCAGTACTTC	CATSGLALETQYF
once	.	TRBJ2-3	TRBV6-2/TRBV6-3	TGTGCCAGCAGTGATCCCCCCCCAGATACGCAGTATTTT	CASSDPPPDTQYF
.	TRBD2	TRBJ2-7	TRBV7-3	TGTGCCAGCAGCTTAGGACTAGGCTACGAGCAGTACTTC	CASSLGLGYEQYF
.	TRBD1	TRBJ2-2	TRBV7-3	TGTGCCAGCAGCCTCCAGGGGGCTGGGACCGGGGAGCTGTTTTTT	CASSLQGAGTGELFF
.	TRBD2	TRBJ2-5	TRBV18	TGTGCCAGCTCACCTCGCAGCGGGGGCTTATACGCGGAGACCCAGTACTTC	CASSPRSGGLYAETQYF
.	.	TRBJ2-7	TRBV7-2	TGTGCCAGCAGCGTACAATATACGGCCTACGAGCAGTACTTC	CASSVQYTAYEQYF
.	TRBD1	TRBJ1-2	TRBV9	TGTGCCAGCAGCCCTCACAGGGGGCAGTACTATGGCTACACCTTC	CASSPHRGQYYGYTF
.	TRBD1	TRBJ2-7	TRBV5-1	TGCGCCAGCAGCTTGGACGGGACAGGGGTCTCCTACGAGCAGTACTTC	CASSLDGTGVSYEQYF
few	TRBD1	TRBJ2-7	TRBV9	TGTGCCAGCAGCTCGAGGGCAGGGGGCGAGCAGTACTTC	CASSSRAGGEQYF
once	TRBD2	TRBJ2-7	TRBV18	TGTGCCAGCTCACCTGGACTAGCGGGAACCTACGAGCAGTACTTC	CASSPGLAGTYEQYF
.	TRBD1	TRBJ2-7	TRBV11-2	TGTGCCAGCAGCTTAGCTTTCCGGGACAGGGGTGCCTACGAGCAGTACTTC	CASSLAFRDRGAYEQYF
few	.	TRBJ1-2	TRBV5-1	TGCGCCAGCAGCTTGGGGACAGTTGAATATGGCTACACCTTC	CASSLGTVEYGYTF
few	.	TRBJ1-2	TRBV7-9	TGTGCCAGCAGCCCCGGGGGGGAGAGGAGCTACACCTTC	CASSPGGERSYTF
.	.	TRBJ1-2	TRBV5-6	TGTGCCAGCATCCCAACCGCACGGGGGGCGCAGTCCGGCTACACCTTC	CASIPTARGAQSGYTF
once	TRBD2	TRBJ2-3	TRBV5-1	TGCGCCAGCAGCCCCGGACGGACTAGCGGGAGCTACACAGATACGCAGTATTTT	CASSPGRTSGSYTDTQYF
.	TRBD2	TRBJ2-1	TRBV4-1	TGCGCCAGCAGCCGAGGGGGACTAGTTCCTCAGGTAAATGAGCAGTTCTTC	CASSRGGLVPQVNEQFF
once	TRBD1	TRBJ2-1	TRBV3-1/TRBV3-2	TGTGCCAGCAGCCGCGTGCCGGGACAGATCCATCGAAGCTCCTACAATGAGCAGTTCTTC	CASSRVPGQIHRSSYNEQFF
.	TRBD2	TRBJ2-2	TRBV9	TGTGCCAGCAGCGTAGGGGCTAGCGGGAGTGTCGGGGAGCTGTTTTTT	CASSVGASGSVGELFF
.	.	TRBJ2-7	TRBV12-3/TRBV12-4	TGTGCCAGCAGTTTGTGGGGCGCGCAGTACTTC	CASSLWGAQYF
few	.	TRBJ2-5	TRBV19	TGTGCCAGTAGGCCCGGGACATCTAAAGAGACCCAGTACTTC	CASRPGTSKETQYF
few	.	TRBJ2-7	TRBV5-8	TGTGCCAGCAGCTCGAGCCCCGACAGGCTCTACGAGCAGTACTTC	CASSSSPDRLYEQYF
.	.	TRBJ2-3	TRBV5-4	TGTGCCAGCAGCCCCCACCGAGAAGATACGCAGTATTTT	CASSPHREDTQYF
.	TRBD2	TRBJ2-7	TRBV7-2	TGTGCCAGCAGCCCACTAGCGGGAAGGTACGAGCAGTACTTC	CASSPLAGRYEQYF
.	.	TRBJ1-6	TRBV3-1/TRBV3-2	TGTGCCAGCAGCCGGGACAATTCACCCCTCCACTTT	CASSRDNSPLHF
.	.	TRBJ2-7	TRBV4-1	TGCGCCAGCAGCCAAGTGGGGGCAGGGACCTACGAGCAGTACTTC	CASSQVGAGTYEQYF
few	.	TRBJ2-2	TRBV2	TGTGCCAGCAGTACCAACTGGAACACCGAGGAGCTGTTTTTT	CASSTNWNTEELFF
.	.	TRBJ2-4	TRBV28	TGTGCCAGCAGTCCATTACGGGGGAGTGAGAACATTCAGTACTTC	CASSPLRGSENIQYF
.	.	TRBJ2-5	TRBV5-1	TGCGCCAGCAGCTCACCCGGACAGTACCAAGAGACCCAGTACTTC	CASSSPGQYQETQYF
.	TRBD2	TRBJ2-1	TRBV4-2	TGTGCCAGCAGCCAACAAACTAGCGGGAGCTCCTACAATGAGCAGTTCTTC	CASSQQTSGSSYNEQFF
.	.	TRBJ2-2	TRBV5-1	TGCGCCAGCAGCTACTTACAGGGTAACCCCGGGGAGCTGTTTTTT	CASSYLQGNPGELFF